Given below is one T cell receptor (beta chain) in context. Its matching antigen is unknown. Before the COVID-19 pandemic, during about 2011-2019, CD4+ T cells were taken from unexposed donors. The CDR3 contains 10 residues. V dropped 0 bases and J dropped 5 bases, with 1 base sitting between them. Germline lookup yields CDR1 SQVTM and CDR2 ANQGSEA. The data were obtained in a study of CD4 T cells in relation to SARS-CoV-2 and coronaviruses. Study conclusions and caveats: According to naive versus memory sequencing, detected responses are memory recall, not newly primed.

Profiling relied on immunoSEQ multiplex PCR, and the TCRdb table lists in-frame clones only, not all of them. Here the sample spans some 64,000 clones, about 94% being singletons. Sequencing input: naive CD4+ T cells from PBMCs. Subset indicated: naive CD4+ T cells isolated by negative enrichment. The clonotype originates from a human donor in good health. The V call is TRBV29-1, the J call TRBJ2-5; no firm D call. DNA of the CDR3: TGCAGCGTTGAAGAGGAGACCCAGTACTTC. This translates into CSVEEETQYF.